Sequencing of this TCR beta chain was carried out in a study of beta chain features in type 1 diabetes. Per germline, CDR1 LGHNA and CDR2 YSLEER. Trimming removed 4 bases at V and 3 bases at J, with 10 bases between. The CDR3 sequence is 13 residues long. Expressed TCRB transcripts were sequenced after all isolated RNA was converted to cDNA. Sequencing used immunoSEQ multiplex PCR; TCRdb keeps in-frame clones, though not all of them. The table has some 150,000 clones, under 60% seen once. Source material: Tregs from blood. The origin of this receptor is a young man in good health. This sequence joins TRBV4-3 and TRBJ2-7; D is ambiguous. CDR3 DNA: TGCGCCAGCAGCCGAGCACTCGGCTACGAGCAGTACTTC. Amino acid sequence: CASSRALGYEQYF.